The 31 T cell receptor beta chains listed next were all sequenced from one sample in a study of T cells in Graves' hyperthyroidism and ophthalmopathy. TCR beta CDR3 regions were amplified from RNA. First-round RT-PCR of the TCR CDR3 relied on the HTBI primer set. In TCRdb, the multiplex PCR reads were re-called with MiXCR into one record per CDR3 protein. The sample gives 550,000 to 800,000 distinct CDR3 sequences, around 17% of which show up once; approximately 8.4% is in the top ten. The sample taken for sequencing was blood. The receptors were sampled from a man aged 18 to 35 with Graves' hyperthyroidism.

This clonotype was seen many times. The chain uses TRBV18 and TRBJ2-7; D unresolved. CDR3 size: 12 residues. The V and J ends lost 2 bases and 5 bases respectively, with 7 bases between them. The germline CDR1 and CDR2 sequences are KGHSH and LQKENI. CDR3: CASSPTGDEQYF. Here the CDR3 DNA reads TGTGCCAGCTCACCAACTGGGGACGAGCAGTACTTC.

This chain uses TRBV19 with TRBJ2-1; D tentatively fits TRBD1 or TRBD2 (7 bases each). The V and J ends lost 4 bases and 0 bases respectively, with 28 bases between them. CDR1 is LNHDA and CDR2 is SQIVND in the germline V gene (reference sequence). CDR3 length: 21 amino acids. The CDR3 DNA reads TGTGCCAGTAGTACCCCCGATAGACAGGGACCGGGACTACCCTCCTACAATGAGCAGTTCTTC. Translating it yields CASSTPDRQGPGLPSYNEQFF.

The chain has TRBV28 and TRBJ1-1; no reliable D call. Trimming left V 3 bases short and J 3 bases short, with 20 bases between. The germline V gene encodes CDR1 MDHEN and CDR2 SYDVKM. This CDR3 comprises 17 residues. The DNA for the CDR3 is TGTGCCAGCAGTTTGACCACATCCGTACGGAGGTACACTGAAGCTTTCTTT. It specifies CASSLTTSVRRYTEAFF. The whole variable domain, remainder taken from reference TRBV28 and TRBJ1-1, is DVKVTQSSRYLVKRTGEKVFLECVQDMDHENMFWYRQDPGLGLRLIYFSYDVKMKEKGDIPEGYSVSREKKERFSLILESASTNQTSMYLCASSLTTSVRRYTEAFFGQGTRLTVV.

V gene TRBV20-1 combines with J gene TRBJ2-3, with 7 bases lining up with TRBD2. The CDR3 has 14 residues. Germline CDR1 is DFQATT and CDR2 is SNEGSKA (reference sequence). Trimming took 3 bases from V and 2 from J; bases not matched to a gene: 5. CDR3 residues: CSASPLAATDTQYF. CDR3 sequence (DNA): TGCAGTGCTAGCCCCCTAGCGGCCACAGATACGCAGTATTTT.

This chain links TRBV30 with TRBJ1-6; weak D call: TRBD1 (5 bases). The CDR3 has 14 amino acids. Germline-derived CDR1 and CDR2 are GTSNPN and SVGIG (reference sequence). The V end was cut by 8 bases, the J end by 7 bases, with 18 bases between. CDR3: CAGDWQGGNSPLHF. CDR3 sequence (DNA): TGTGCCGGGGACTGGCAGGGAGGCAATTCACCCCTCCACTTT.

Details on this clonotype: It may be a read error: a sequence one base away is much more abundant. The chain uses TRBV6-1 and TRBJ2-1; 10 bases are shared with TRBD1. This CDR3 comprises 16 residues. Germline lookup yields CDR1 MNHNS and CDR2 SASEGT. The CDR3 coding sequence is TGTGCCAGCAGTCGACAGGGGGCTACCTCCTACAATGAGCGGTTCTTC. Translated: CASSRQGATSYNERFF.

The sample holds many counts of this clonotype. The chain carries TRBV2 and TRBJ1-5; 9 bases align to TRBD1. Trimming at V came to 7 bases and at J to 5 bases, leaving 6 bases not matched to a gene. Germline-derived CDR1 and CDR2 are SNHLY and FYNNEI. The CDR3 is 14 amino acids. Written as DNA, the CDR3 is TGTGCCAGCACCAGGGACAGGGCGGATCAGCCCCAGCATTTT. Protein sequence: CASTRDRADQPQHF.

This clonotype was seen a handful of times. The chain links TRBV6-2 or TRBV6-3 to TRBJ1-5; D remains unclear. V was cut by 0 bases and J by 5 bases, with 8 bases left in between. The CDR3 runs 14 residues. Looked up from germline, CDR1 is MNHEY and CDR2 is SVGEGT. CDR3 in amino acids: CASSYSPGDQPQHF. The CDR3 coding sequence is TGTGCCAGCAGTTACTCCCCCGGGGATCAGCCCCAGCATTTT.

Ten or more counts support this clonotype. The V and J genes are TRBV29-1 and TRBJ1-1, with D perhaps TRBD1 (5 bases). Germline loops: CDR1 SQVTM, CDR2 ANQGSEA. V gave up 4 bases and J gave up 1 base, with 10 bases separating them. The CDR3 runs to 13 residues. In DNA form, the CDR3 reads TGCAGCGTTGGAGCAGGGCCGAACACTGAAGCTTTCTTT. It specifies CSVGAGPNTEAFF.

The J gene is TRBJ2-3, the V gene TRBV30, with 12 bases fitting TRBD2. V was clipped by 5 bases and J by 1 base; unmatched bases: 10. Germline lookup yields CDR1 GTSNPN and CDR2 SVGIG (reference sequence). This CDR3 region has 17 residues. This CDR3 reads CAWCPGLAGPGTDTQYF. The CDR3 bases are TGTGCCTGGTGCCCGGGACTAGCGGGTCCCGGCACAGATACGCAGTATTTT.

CDR3 coding DNA: TGTGCCAGCAGTCCGCTATGGCGGGGACCCGTTCGACGGGCCCAGTACTTC. Translation gives CASSPLWRGPVRRAQYF. J is TRBJ2-5 and V is TRBV12-3 or TRBV12-4; D is perhaps TRBD2 (6 bases). This CDR3 contains 17 residues. V was clipped by 5 bases and J by 9 bases, with 28 bases between them.

This clonotype has at least ten counts. J is TRBJ1-1 and V is TRBV11-3; no clear D. CDR1 and CDR2 from the germline V gene are SGHNT and YENEEA. The CDR3 is made up of 12 amino acids. Between the trimmed V and J ends, which lost 5 bases and 4 bases, there was a span of 8 bases. This CDR3 reads CASSQSSTEAFF. CDR3 DNA: TGTGCCAGCAGCCAGTCTAGCACTGAAGCTTTCTTT.

V and J are TRBV15 and TRBJ2-1; TRBD1 agrees at 12 bases. CDR3 length equals 15 residues. The V gene end was trimmed by 4 bases and the J gene end by 6 bases; junction bases not matched to a gene: 4. From germline, CDR1 is LNHNV and CDR2 YYDKDF (reference sequence). CDR3 sequence (DNA): TGTGCCACCAGCAACCGGGACAGGGGGCCCAATGAGCAGTTCTTC. This encodes CATSNRDRGPNEQFF. Variable domain in full (rest from reference TRBV15 and TRBJ2-1): DAMVIQNPRYQVTQFGKPVTLSCSQTLNHNVMYWYQQKSSQAPKLLFHYYDKDFNNEADTPDNFQSRRPNTSFCFLDIRSPGLGDTAMYLCATSNRDRGPNEQFFGPGTRLTVL.

This clonotype was seen a single time. This chain connects TRBV6-2 or TRBV6-3 to TRBJ2-7; D call uncertain. This CDR3 is built from 14 residues. CDR1 is MNHEY and CDR2 is SVGEGT in the germline V gene. Trimming took 0 bases from V and 1 from J, leaving 7 bases between them. In DNA, the CDR3 is TGTGCCAGCAGTTACTCCCACACATCCTACGAGCAGTACTTC. Amino acids: CASSYSHTSYEQYF.

This clonotype was counted only a few times. This chain joins TRBV25-1 and TRBJ2-7; D is possibly TRBD2 (7 bases). Looked up from germline, CDR1 is MGHDK and CDR2 is SYGVNS. Trimming took 3 bases from V and 4 from J, leaving 10 bases between them. The CDR3 totals 13 residues. DNA for the CDR3: TGTGCCAGCAGTGACGGGGGGCGGTACGAGCAGTACTTC. The encoded protein is CASSDGGRYEQYF.

Many counts were recorded for this clonotype. The V gene is TRBV2, the J gene TRBJ1-1, with TRBD1 as a possible D gene (5 bases). CDR3 length: 15 residues. From germline, CDR1 is SNHLY and CDR2 FYNNEI. V was trimmed by 7 bases and J by 1 base, leaving 16 bases between them. CDR3 DNA: TGTGCCAGCACCCAAGGGAGGGGAGGGAACACTGAAGCTTTCTTT. Protein sequence: CASTQGRGGNTEAFF.

This chain joins TRBV10-3 and TRBJ1-1; 7 positions agree with TRBD1. Per the germline V gene, CDR1 is ENHRY and CDR2 is SYGVKD. After removal of 4 bases from V and 4 bases from J, the junction contained 6 bases not matched to a gene. This CDR3 spans 14 amino acids. CDR3 bases: TGTGCCATCAGTGTTGGCAGGGGGGGCACTGAAGCTTTCTTT. Translated, it gives CAISVGRGGTEAFF.

In this sample, this clonotype turned up a few times. The J gene is TRBJ2-3, the V gene TRBV28, with 11 bases aligning to TRBD1. The CDR3 covers 14 residues. The V and J ends lost 7 bases and 5 bases, in that order; junction bases with no gene match: 5. Germline V gives CDR1 MDHEN, CDR2 SYDVKM. The CDR3 nucleotides are TGTGCCAGCAATCTGGACAGGGGGCAAGATACGCAGTATTTT. Amino acid sequence: CASNLDRGQDTQYF.

On this clonotype: A far larger clone differs by one base, so this is likely a read error. This chain joins TRBV28 and TRBJ2-7; 13 bases map to TRBD2. Per germline, CDR1 MDHEN and CDR2 SYDVKM. The CDR3 loop spans 15 amino acids. CDR3 protein: CASSPGLAGTYERYF. The CDR3 DNA is TGTGCCAGCAGCCCGGGACTAGCGGGGACCTACGAGCGGTACTTC.

This clonotype turned up a few times. This chain links TRBV10-3 with TRBJ1-5, with D possibly being TRBD1 (5 bases). There are 14 residues in the CDR3. V lost 3 bases, J lost 4 bases, and 10 bases lay in between. From germline, CDR1 is ENHRY and CDR2 SYGVKD. In DNA, the CDR3 is TGTGCCATCAGTGAAGAGGGGAGGAATCAGCCCCAGCATTTT. It codes for CAISEEGRNQPQHF.

The chain joins TRBV5-6 to TRBJ2-2; TRBD1 aligns across 8 bases. Germline V lookup: CDR1 SGHDT, CDR2 YYEEEE. The V gene end was trimmed by 4 bases and the J gene end by 8 bases; junction bases not matched to a gene: 10. CDR3 length: 15 amino acids. The chain's CDR3 is CASSIRDRGPGELFF. Written as DNA, the CDR3 is TGTGCCAGCAGCATCCGAGACAGGGGCCCGGGGGAGCTGTTTTTT.

This clonotype showed up many times. This chain joins TRBV5-6 and TRBJ1-2; D may be TRBD1 (6 bases). The germline CDR1 and CDR2 sequences are SGHDT and YYEEEE. The CDR3 length is 13 residues. Trimming cost V 5 bases and J 3 bases, with 11 bases left between them. The CDR3 bases are TGTGCCAGCAGGATACAGGGACACTATGGCTACACCTTC. Translation gives CASRIQGHYGYTF.

The table lists this clonotype with many counts. The chain employs TRBV2 and TRBJ1-1, with D possibly TRBD1 on 5 matching bases. This CDR3 spans 12 amino acids. The V end was cut by 3 bases, the J end by 11 bases, with 13 bases between. From germline, CDR1 is SNHLY and CDR2 FYNNEI. The CDR3 here is CASSDERGDAFF. CDR3 bases: TGTGCCAGCAGTGACGAGAGGGGCGACGCTTTCTTT.

The genes are TRBV15 and TRBJ2-7; 7 bases map to TRBD1. This CDR3 has 15 amino acids. The germline V gene has CDR1 LNHNV and CDR2 YYDKDF (reference sequence). Trimming took 3 bases from V and 4 from J; bases not matched to a gene: 9. CDR3 sequence: CATSRRQGPFYEQYF. The CDR3 nucleotides are TGTGCCACCAGCAGGAGACAGGGCCCATTTTACGAGCAGTACTTC.

This clonotype occurred a few times. The chain couples TRBV3-1 to TRBJ2-6, with a possible D match to TRBD1 (6 bases). Looked up from germline, CDR1 is LGHDT and CDR2 is YNNKEL (reference sequence). V lost 3 bases and J 0 bases, leaving 18 bases between the germline ends. The CDR3 spans 19 residues. The CDR3 here is CASSHEGDTIYSGANVLTF. The CDR3 coding sequence is TGTGCCAGCAGCCATGAGGGGGACACGATCTACTCTGGGGCCAACGTCCTGACTTTC.

This clonotype turned up a few times. The chain links TRBV5-6 to TRBJ1-4, with D unclear. Trimming cost V 1 base and J 1 base, with 8 bases left between them. This CDR3 has 15 residues. The germline V gene encodes CDR1 SGHDT and CDR2 YYEEEE. CDR3 bases: TGTGCCAGCAGCTTGCGAGGGCGAACTAATGAAAAACTGTTTTTT. Amino acid sequence: CASSLRGRTNEKLFF.

About this clonotype itself: Since a much larger clone is just one base distant, this may be a read error. Without the conserved terminal phenylalanine or tryptophan, this CDR3 likely stems from a read error. The chain links TRBV30 to TRBJ2-3; 10 positions match TRBD2. Germline loops: CDR1 GTSNPN, CDR2 SVGIG (reference sequence). V was pared by 3 bases and J by 3 bases, with 3 bases of the junction left unmatched. This CDR3 is built from 14 residues. Written as DNA, the CDR3 is TGTGCCTGGAGAACTAGCGGGATTACAGATACGCAGTATCTT. Protein sequence: CAWRTSGITDTQYL.

The V and J genes are TRBV5-1 and TRBJ2-7; 7 bases are a match to TRBD1. The V gene's germline CDR1 is SGHRS and CDR2 YFSETQ. CDR3 length: 16 amino acids. V lost 3 bases to trimming and J lost 0 bases; unmatched junction nucleotides: 9. The CDR3 DNA follows: TGCGCCAGCAGCTCCGCGACTTCAGGGGGCTCCTACGAGCAGTACTTC. Its protein is CASSSATSGGSYEQYF.

A word on this clonotype: A single base separates this from a much larger clone, so it may be a read error. The chain combines TRBV2 with TRBJ2-1; 8 bases fit TRBD2. This CDR3 comprises 16 residues. The germline gives CDR1 SNHLY, CDR2 FYNNEI. V lost 6 bases, J lost 6 bases, and 13 bases stayed unmatched. CDR3 sequence (DNA): TGTGCCAGCAGCTTAGTGGGCCAGCGGGGGAGCAATGAGCAGTTCTTC. This encodes CASSLVGQRGSNEQFF.

This clonotype was found a few times. The V and J genes are TRBV3-1 and TRBJ2-3; no clear D gene. The V end lost 0 bases, the J end lost 4 bases, and 11 bases lay between the germline ends. The CDR3 has 15 amino acids. Germline V CDR1 and CDR2: LGHDT, YNNKEL (reference sequence). The CDR3, as DNA: TGTGCCAGCAGCCAAGATTTAGGGTTGGCAGATACGCAGTATTTT. Protein: CASSQDLGLADTQYF.

The chain employs TRBV5-4 and TRBJ2-2, with TRBD2 identical over 8 bases. The V gene's germline CDR1 is SGHNT and CDR2 YYREEE (reference sequence). This CDR3 region has 15 residues. The V gene end was trimmed by 0 bases and the J gene end by 6 bases; junction bases not matched to a gene: 4. This CDR3 is CASSLAAGGAGELFF. DNA of the CDR3: TGTGCCAGCAGCTTGGCGGCGGGAGGAGCCGGGGAGCTGTTTTTT.